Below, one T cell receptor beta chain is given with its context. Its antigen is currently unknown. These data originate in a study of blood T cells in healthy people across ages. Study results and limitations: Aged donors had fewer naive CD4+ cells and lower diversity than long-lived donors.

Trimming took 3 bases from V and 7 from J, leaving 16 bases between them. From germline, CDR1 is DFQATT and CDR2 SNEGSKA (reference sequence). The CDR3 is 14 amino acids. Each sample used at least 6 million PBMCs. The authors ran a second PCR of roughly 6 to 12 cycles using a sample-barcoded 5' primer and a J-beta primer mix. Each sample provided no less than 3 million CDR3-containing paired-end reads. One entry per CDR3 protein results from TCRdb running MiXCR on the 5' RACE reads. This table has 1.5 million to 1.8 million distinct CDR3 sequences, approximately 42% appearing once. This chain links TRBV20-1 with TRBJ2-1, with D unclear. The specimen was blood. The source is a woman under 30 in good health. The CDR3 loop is CSARLPHLRNEQFF. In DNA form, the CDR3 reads TGCAGTGCTAGGCTCCCTCATCTCCGGAATGAGCAGTTCTTC.